This T cell receptor beta chain was captured by sequencing in a study of molecular identifiers for immune sequencing clone quantification. This clonotype came up a few times. Trimming cost V 3 bases and J 3 bases; bases outside gene matches: 6. The CDR3 is made up of 15 amino acids. The germline gives CDR1 MNHEY, CDR2 SMNVEV (reference sequence). TCRdb reanalysed the PCR reads using MiXCR and keeps one entry per CDR3 protein. The data hold about 510,000 distinct CDR3 sequences, with 20% to 25% observed a single time. Researchers sorted naive CD8 T cells as cells that were CD8+CD4-CCR7+CD45RA+. This clonotype was obtained from a human donor in good health. Some libraries in this study had Jurkat cell RNA spiked in. Sequenced: naive CD8+ T cells from blood, with Jurkat cell RNA spiked in. Indicated subset: FACS-sorted CD8+CD4-CCR7+CD45RA+ naive T cells. The chain links TRBV27 to TRBJ2-3; 7 nucleotides line up with TRBD2. The CDR3 protein is CASSFVLARTDTQYF. In DNA, the CDR3 is TGTGCCAGCAGTTTCGTACTAGCGAGGACAGATACGCAGTATTTT.